The rows below give T cell receptor beta chains drawn from one sample of a study of T cell responses to AZD1222 COVID-19 vaccine. Method: immunoSEQ multiplex PCR; TCRdb's copy keeps in-frame clones and lacks some. Among 180,000 or so clones listed, about 88% were seen once. Here the sequenced sample was peripheral blood, taken 28 days after the second AZD1222 dose. These receptors were collected from an adult who received the AZD1222 COVID-19 vaccine. The CDR3 runs from the conserved cysteine through the conserved F or W. Rows may omit the clone size; those that give it use once, few, many or a size class.

clone_size	v_call	j_call	cdr3_aa
-	TRBV5-1	TRBJ2-3	CASKTGTSGSTDTQYF
-	TRBV7-2	TRBJ2-7	CASSQGLAGAYEQYF
-	TRBV18	TRBJ2-1	CASSTDSGPYNEQFF
-	TRBV7-2	TRBJ2-7	CASSLHYEQYF
-	TRBV18	TRBJ2-1	CASSPPIIAGYNEQFF
-	TRBV9	TRBJ2-2	CASSVALGDTGELFF
-	TRBV4-2	TRBJ2-3	CASSQGRLDTQYF
-	TRBV4-3	TRBJ2-1	CASSQDRGALGVPEQFF
-	TRBV5-1	TRBJ2-2	CASSSDRANTGELFF
-	TRBV6-6	TRBJ1-2	CASSRGTGTNYGYTF
-	TRBV4-1	TRBJ1-6	CASSQDRGLTSTNSPLHF
-	TRBV6-5	TRBJ2-3	CATAGWTDTQYF
-	TRBV27	TRBJ2-5	CASTDRGRETQYF
once	TRBV6-2/TRBV6-3	TRBJ2-3	CASSPLVGVTDTQYF
-	TRBV28	TRBJ2-7	CASTPPSEVEQYF
-	TRBV3-1/TRBV3-2	TRBJ2-7	CASSPKGQGGLYEQYF
-	TRBV30	TRBJ2-3	CAWSTGLAVLTDTQYF
-	TRBV7-8	TRBJ2-7	CASSHSSGQRVSGEQYF
-	TRBV2	TRBJ1-5	CASGGHTSNQPQHF
-	TRBV5-4	TRBJ2-1	CASSSYYEQFF
-	TRBV19	TRBJ1-5	CASSSPDRGPNQPQHF
-	TRBV28	TRBJ2-4	CASSPTTPGTSGPLAKNIQYF
-	TRBV29-1	TRBJ2-3	CSAFSPAGTGDTDTQYF
-	TRBV6-6	TRBJ2-7	CASSLGGSGHEQYF
-	TRBV20-1	TRBJ2-4	CSTQRNIQYF
-	TRBV19	TRBJ1-5	CASMEDRGREPQHF
-	TRBV5-4	TRBJ1-2	CASSVDRNYGYTF
-	TRBV15	TRBJ1-2	CATSTRRQGRDGYTF
-	TRBV15	TRBJ2-7	CATSRPGRSDEQYF
-	TRBV27	TRBJ2-1	CASRATGGGVHEQFF
-	TRBV6-4	TRBJ1-4	CASSAGSATNEKLFF
-	TRBV4-2	TRBJ1-6	CASSQENSPLHF
-	TRBV28	TRBJ2-1	CASTSGLAVVYNEQFF
-	TRBV3-1/TRBV3-2	TRBJ2-3	CASSQEGADTQYF
-	TRBV18	TRBJ2-1	CASSQPGTAVNEQFF
-	TRBV25-1	TRBJ2-7	CASSFGQRAYEQYF
-	TRBV7-2	TRBJ2-2	CASSLGLARTGELFF
-	TRBV18	TRBJ1-1	CASSPLTGTVGTEAFF
-	TRBV7-9	TRBJ1-6	CASSPEDRGSPLHF
-	TRBV5-6	TRBJ1-4	CASSLGLMGEKLFF
-	TRBV7-8	TRBJ2-1	CASREGQASYNEQFF
-	TRBV3-1/TRBV3-2	TRBJ2-7	CASSLMTSVHEQYF
-	TRBV6-2/TRBV6-3	TRBJ2-7	CASSSRGSYSYEQYF
few	TRBV6-1	TRBJ1-5	CASSESVRSSNQPQHF
-	TRBV11-1	TRBJ2-4	CASSLGQINIQYF
-	TRBV18	TRBJ1-3	CASSPGGATGNTIYF
-	TRBV5-1	TRBJ2-5	CASSVKSTGVETQYF
-	TRBV28	TRBJ1-1	CASSPLGGSNTEAFF